One and the same sample provided the 19 T cell receptor beta chains below, sequenced in a study of technical replicates of blood from a few donors. Clones were sequenced by immunoSEQ multiplex PCR, and TCRdb holds only the in-frame ones, with some missing. The sample consists of 80,000 or so clones, 95% to 98% of them appearing once. Sample: T cells isolated from PBMCs. These receptors came from a human donor in good health.

The J gene is TRBJ1-1, the V gene TRBV10-3; D not resolved. Germline CDR1 reads ENHRY; CDR2 reads SYGVKD. CDR3 length: 17 residues. Trimming took 4 bases from V and 1 from J, leaving 19 bases between them. CDR3 in DNA: TGTGCCATCAGTGGTCTTTCTATGGATCGGGGGAACACTGAAGCTTTCTTT. Amino acid sequence: CAISGLSMDRGNTEAFF.

This clone has just one count. The V and J genes are TRBV29-1 and TRBJ1-4; 7 bases align to TRBD1. Germline V lookup: CDR1 SQVTM, CDR2 ANQGSEA. The CDR3 contains 12 residues. V shed 5 bases, J shed 7 bases, and the junction held 4 bases outside the gene matches. The DNA of the CDR3 is TGCAGCGTTAGGCAGGGGGGTGAAAAACTGTTTTTT. Translation gives CSVRQGGEKLFF.

The chain is built from TRBV19 and TRBJ2-7, with D maybe TRBD1 (6 bases). V gave up 1 base and J gave up 5 bases, with 9 bases separating them. The CDR3 is 13 amino acids. The germline CDR1 and CDR2 sequences are LNHDA and SQIVND (reference sequence). The CDR3: CASSIANRDEQYF. The CDR3 bases are TGTGCCAGTAGTATAGCAAACAGGGACGAGCAGTACTTC.

Here the CDR3 reads CASSTGLAEETQYF. The DNA of the CDR3 is TGTGCCAGCAGCACGGGACTAGCGGAAGAGACCCAGTACTTC. The chain combines TRBV7-7 with TRBJ2-5, with 11 bases lining up with TRBD2. The V segment lost 5 bases and the J segment 3 bases; nucleotides outside the gene matches: 2. From germline, CDR1 is SSHAT and CDR2 FNYEAQ (reference sequence). CDR3 length equals 14 residues. The variable domain in full, completed from reference TRBV7-7 and TRBJ2-5, reads GAGVSQSPRYKVTKRGQDVTLRCDPISSHATLYWYQQALGQGPEFLTYFNYEAQPDKSGLPSDRFSAERPEGSISTLTIQRTEQRDSAMYRCASSTGLAEETQYFGPGTRLLVL.

V is TRBV6-6 and J is TRBJ1-5; 9 bases are shared with TRBD1. Germline values: CDR1 MNHNY, CDR2 SVGAGI (reference sequence). This CDR3 has 16 amino acids. The J segment lost 7 bases and the V segment lost 4 bases, leaving 11 bases of the junction unmatched. The CDR3 is CASSLQGAGRRQPQHF. In nucleotides, the CDR3 is TGTGCCAGCAGTTTACAGGGGGCCGGGAGAAGACAGCCCCAGCATTTT.

This chain joins TRBV28 and TRBJ2-7, with no clear D. Trimming left V 7 bases short and J 4 bases short, with 17 bases between. Germline assignment: CDR1 MDHEN and CDR2 SYDVKM. This CDR3 contains 14 residues. In DNA, the CDR3 is TGTGCCAGCACCGGTACAGTCCTTTGGTACGAGCAGTACTTC. This codes for CASTGTVLWYEQYF.

V gene TRBV13 combines with J gene TRBJ2-7; D not resolved. With 1 base removed from V and 0 bases from J, the gap between germline ends came to 7 bases. In germline, CDR1 is PRHDT, CDR2 FYEKMQ (reference sequence). This CDR3 is 14 amino acids long. The CDR3 region has the DNA TGTGCCAGCAGCTTAGACGTCAGCTCCTACGAGCAGTACTTC. Protein sequence: CASSLDVSSYEQYF. Using reference TRBV13 and TRBJ2-7 for the parts outside the CDR3, the full variable domain is AAGVIQSPRHLIKEKRETATLKCYPIPRHDTVYWYQQGPGQDPQFLISFYEKMQSDKGSIPDRFSAQQFSDYHSELNMSSLELGDSALYFCASSLDVSSYEQYFGPGTRLTVT.

The chain employs TRBV19 and TRBJ1-1, with TRBD1 identical over 8 bases. Unmatched junction bases numbered 6, after V lost 3 bases and J lost 3 bases. Germline assignment: CDR1 LNHDA and CDR2 SQIVND (reference sequence). This CDR3 spans 15 amino acids. The CDR3, as DNA: TGTGCCAGTAGTATCCTCGGACAGGGACACACTGAAGCTTTCTTT. Translated: CASSILGQGHTEAFF.

The V gene is TRBV5-1, the J gene TRBJ2-7; maybe TRBD2 (5 bases). CDR1 and CDR2 from the germline V gene are SGHRS and YFSETQ. CDR3 length equals 15 residues. Trimming pared 4 bases from V and 4 bases from J, leaving 18 bases between. CDR3 nucleotide sequence: TGCGCCAGCAGCCCGCCCGCGGGCGTGTCATACGAGCAGTACTTC. Translating it yields CASSPPAGVSYEQYF.

The chain uses TRBV7-8 and TRBJ2-5; D perhaps matches TRBD2 (6 bases). V was shortened by 0 bases and J by 10 bases, with 21 bases between the two germline ends. The CDR3 has 16 residues. CDR1 and CDR2 (germline): SGHVS, FQNEAQ. DNA of the CDR3: TGTGCCAGCAGCTTAGCCTTCCCGGGGACGGGAGCGGGCCAGTACTTC. This codes for CASSLAFPGTGAGQYF.

The chain links TRBV9 to TRBJ2-1, with 7 bases identical to TRBD1. In germline, CDR1 is SGDLS, CDR2 YYNGEE. The CDR3 covers 14 residues. V was clipped by 4 bases and J by 5 bases; unmatched bases: 6. DNA for the CDR3: TGTGCCAGCAGCCTCCGGGACAGAAACAATGAGCAGTTCTTC. Translating it yields CASSLRDRNNEQFF.

The chain has TRBV4-3 and TRBJ2-7; 9 positions match TRBD2. The germline gives CDR1 LGHNA, CDR2 YSLEER. Trimming cost V 4 bases and J 3 bases; bases outside gene matches: 10. The CDR3 is made up of 16 amino acids. For the CDR3, the DNA is TGCGCCAGCAGCCGGAGACTAGCGGCCCAATACTACGAGCAGTACTTC. Encoded protein: CASSRRLAAQYYEQYF.

J is TRBJ2-7 and V is TRBV2; D not certain. Germline loops: CDR1 SNHLY, CDR2 FYNNEI. V was cut by 10 bases and J by 2 bases, with 18 bases left in between. CDR3 length equals 14 residues. The DNA for the CDR3 is TGTGCCACCACTCATCGCGGTCTTACCTACGAGCAGTACTTC. Its protein product is CATTHRGLTYEQYF.

The CDR3 reads CASSQDRGTYGYTF. CDR3 DNA sequence: TGCGCCAGCAGCCAAGATCGCGGAACCTATGGCTACACCTTC. V is TRBV4-3 and J is TRBJ1-2, with unresolved D. The germline CDR1 and CDR2 sequences are LGHNA and YSLEER. CDR3 length: 14 residues. V was cut by 0 bases and J by 4 bases, with 9 bases left in between.

The chain combines TRBV2 with TRBJ1-1, with 8 bases identical to TRBD1. Germline CDR1 SNHLY, CDR2 FYNNEI. V lost 6 bases, J lost 4 bases, and 4 bases stayed unmatched. This CDR3 contains 13 residues. CDR3 amino acids: CASSRQGTTEAFF. CDR3 DNA sequence: TGTGCCAGCAGCAGACAGGGGACCACTGAAGCTTTCTTT.

The V call is TRBV11-2, the J call TRBJ1-4; a possible D gene is TRBD1 (6 bases). The CDR3 is 14 amino acids. With 3 bases removed from V and 8 bases from J, the gap between germline ends came to 13 bases. Germline CDR1 and CDR2: SGHAT and FQNNGV. DNA of the CDR3: TGTGCCAGCAGCTTTCTACAGGGAGAGGAAAAACTGTTTTTT. It yields the protein CASSFLQGEEKLFF.

The chain is built from TRBV4-1 and TRBJ1-5, with D possibly TRBD1 on 6 matching bases. This CDR3 spans 15 amino acids. V lost 0 bases to trimming and J lost 0 bases, with 6 bases between them. Germline loops: CDR1 MGHRA, CDR2 YSYEKL. In DNA form, the CDR3 reads TGCGCCAGCAGCCAAGACAGGGGTAGCAATCAGCCCCAGCATTTT. Translating it yields CASSQDRGSNQPQHF.

This chain uses TRBV28 with TRBJ1-5; D is ambiguous. Trimming cost V 2 bases and J 2 bases, with 10 bases left between them. The V gene's germline CDR1 is MDHEN and CDR2 SYDVKM. This CDR3 has 15 amino acids. Written as DNA, the CDR3 is TGTGCCAGCAGTTTAGAGGGAATGGGCAATCAGCCCCAGCATTTT. Its protein is CASSLEGMGNQPQHF.

The rearrangement joins TRBV7-8 to TRBJ1-1; D uncertain. Germline CDR1 SGHVS, CDR2 FQNEAQ. The CDR3 covers 12 residues. Trimming removed 5 bases from V and 5 bases from J, with 9 bases in between. CDR3 DNA sequence: TGTGCCAGCAGCCTGCGGGGAACTGAAGCTTTCTTT. This gives the protein CASSLRGTEAFF.